Described below is a single T cell receptor (beta chain) sequence and its context. This CDR3 contains 13 residues. The ends were cut back, 5 bases at V and 5 bases at J, with 12 bases in the middle. The germline V gene encodes CDR1 MNHEY and CDR2 SMNVEV (reference sequence). This sample stems from a study of T cell changes during pregnancy in multiple sclerosis. Here immunoSEQ multiplex PCR was the method, and the copy in TCRdb shows in-frame clones only, minus some. This table has tens of thousands of clones, 80% to 95% appearing once. The chain has TRBV27 and TRBJ2-5, with D possibly TRBD1 on 6 matching bases. The sequenced sample was peripheral blood, obtained in the first trimester of pregnancy. The TCR originated in a female donor in good health, enrolled as a control in a pregnancy study. The CDR3 bases are TGTGCCAGCAGTCCTATTGGGGGCGAGACCCAGTACTTC. It yields the protein CASSPIGGETQYF.